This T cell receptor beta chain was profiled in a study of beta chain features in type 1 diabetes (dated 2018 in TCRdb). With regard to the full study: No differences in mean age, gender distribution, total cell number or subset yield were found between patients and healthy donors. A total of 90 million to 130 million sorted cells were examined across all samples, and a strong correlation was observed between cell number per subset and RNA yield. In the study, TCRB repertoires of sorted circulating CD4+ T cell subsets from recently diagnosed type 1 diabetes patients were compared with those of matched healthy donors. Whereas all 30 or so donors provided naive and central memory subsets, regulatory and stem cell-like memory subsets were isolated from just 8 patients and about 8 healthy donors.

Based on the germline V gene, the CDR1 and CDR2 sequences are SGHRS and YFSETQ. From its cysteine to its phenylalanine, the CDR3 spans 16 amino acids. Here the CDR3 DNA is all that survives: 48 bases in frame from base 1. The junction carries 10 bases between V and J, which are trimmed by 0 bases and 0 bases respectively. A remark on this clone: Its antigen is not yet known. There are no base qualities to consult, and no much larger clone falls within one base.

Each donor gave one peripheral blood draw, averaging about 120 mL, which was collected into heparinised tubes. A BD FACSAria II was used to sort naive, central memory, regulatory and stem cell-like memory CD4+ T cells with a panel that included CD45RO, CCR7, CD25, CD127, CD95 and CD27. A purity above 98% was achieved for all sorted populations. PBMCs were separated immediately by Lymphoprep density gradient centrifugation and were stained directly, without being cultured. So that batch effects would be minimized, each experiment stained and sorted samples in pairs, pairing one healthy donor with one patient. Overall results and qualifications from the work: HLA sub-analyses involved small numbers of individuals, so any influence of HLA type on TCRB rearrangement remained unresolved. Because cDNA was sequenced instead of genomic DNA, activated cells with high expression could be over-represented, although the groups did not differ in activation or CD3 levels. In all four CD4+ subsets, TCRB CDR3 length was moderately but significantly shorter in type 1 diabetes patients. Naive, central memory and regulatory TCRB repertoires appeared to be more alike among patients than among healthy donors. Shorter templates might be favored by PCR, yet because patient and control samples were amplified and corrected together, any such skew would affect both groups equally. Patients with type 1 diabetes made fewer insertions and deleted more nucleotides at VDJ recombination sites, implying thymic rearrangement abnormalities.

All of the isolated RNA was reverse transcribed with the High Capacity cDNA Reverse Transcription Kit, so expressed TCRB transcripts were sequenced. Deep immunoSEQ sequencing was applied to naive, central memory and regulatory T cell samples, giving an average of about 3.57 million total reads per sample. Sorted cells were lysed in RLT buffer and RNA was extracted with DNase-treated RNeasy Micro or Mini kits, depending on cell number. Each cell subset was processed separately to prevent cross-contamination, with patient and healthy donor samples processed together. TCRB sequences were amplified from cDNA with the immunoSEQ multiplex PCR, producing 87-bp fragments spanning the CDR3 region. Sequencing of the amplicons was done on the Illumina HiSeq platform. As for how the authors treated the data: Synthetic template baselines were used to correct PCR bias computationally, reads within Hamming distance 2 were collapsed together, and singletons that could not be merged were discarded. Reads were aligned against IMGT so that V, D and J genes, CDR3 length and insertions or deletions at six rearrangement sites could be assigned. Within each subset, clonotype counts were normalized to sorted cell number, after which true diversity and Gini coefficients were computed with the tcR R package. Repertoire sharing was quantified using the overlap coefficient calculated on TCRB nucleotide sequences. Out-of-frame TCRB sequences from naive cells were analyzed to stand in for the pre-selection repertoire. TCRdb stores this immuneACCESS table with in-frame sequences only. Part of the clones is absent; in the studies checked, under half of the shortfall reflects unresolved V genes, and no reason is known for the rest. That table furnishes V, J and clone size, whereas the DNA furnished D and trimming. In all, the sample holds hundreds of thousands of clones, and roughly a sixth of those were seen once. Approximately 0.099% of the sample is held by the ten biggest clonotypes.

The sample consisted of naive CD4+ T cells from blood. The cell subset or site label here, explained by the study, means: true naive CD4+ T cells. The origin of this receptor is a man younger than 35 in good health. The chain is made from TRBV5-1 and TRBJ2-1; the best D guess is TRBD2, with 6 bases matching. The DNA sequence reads TGCGCCAGCAGCTTGGAGACTAGGCCCTCCTACAATGAGCAGTTCTTC. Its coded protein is CASSLETRPSYNEQFF.